This passage covers 24 T cell receptor beta chains from one sample sequenced in a study of blood T cell repertoires in COVID-19. The data were produced by immunoSEQ multiplex PCR, yet TCRdb's version contains in-frame clones alone and is incomplete. The table has 210,000 or so clones, under 90% seen once. Sample: peripheral blood. These receptors were taken from a man aged 50-60 years with acute or convalescent COVID-19.

The genes are TRBV19 and TRBJ2-1; perhaps TRBD1 as D (5 bases). Germline values: CDR1 LNHDA, CDR2 SQIVND (reference sequence). Trimming removed 6 bases from V and 8 bases from J, with 14 bases in between. The CDR3 contains 13 residues. The CDR3 loop reads CASRGALRDEQFF. As DNA, the CDR3 is TGTGCCAGTAGAGGGGCCCTTCGGGATGAGCAGTTCTTC.

J is TRBJ2-6 and V is TRBV29-1; D ambiguous. The CDR3 consists of 12 residues. V dropped 4 bases and J dropped 4 bases, with 5 bases sitting between them. Germline CDR1 SQVTM, CDR2 ANQGSEA. The CDR3 DNA reads TGCAGCGTTGCAATCGGGGCCAACGTCCTGACTTTC. Amino acid sequence: CSVAIGANVLTF.

The chain carries TRBV7-2 and TRBJ1-3; D not certain. V lost 2 bases to trimming and J lost 0 bases, with 5 bases between them. Germline lookup yields CDR1 SGHTA and CDR2 FQGNSA. This CDR3 contains 14 residues. The CDR3: CASSLQNSGNTIYF. The CDR3 nucleotides are TGTGCCAGCAGCTTACAAAACTCTGGAAACACCATATATTTT.

The chain joins TRBV30 to TRBJ1-2; perhaps TRBD1 as D (6 bases). V lost 1 base to trimming and J lost 8 bases, with 14 bases between them. CDR3 length equals 13 residues. Per germline, CDR1 GTSNPN and CDR2 SVGIG (reference sequence). The CDR3 loop reads CAWSAQGVNGYTF. The CDR3 coding sequence is TGTGCCTGGAGTGCACAGGGAGTAAACGGCTACACCTTC.

The chain employs TRBV5-5 and TRBJ1-5; TRBD1 agrees at 10 bases. Germline CDR1 SGHKS, CDR2 YYEKEE (reference sequence). The J segment lost 7 bases and the V segment lost 2 bases, leaving 3 bases of the junction unmatched. The CDR3 runs 14 residues. The CDR3 loop reads CASSFRDRGQPQHF. The CDR3 DNA reads as TGTGCCAGCAGCTTCCGGGACAGGGGCCAGCCCCAGCATTTT.

The CDR3 DNA follows: TGCGCCAGCAGCTCGCAACAGGGAATGTACACTGAAGCTTTCTTT. This sequence encodes CASSSQQGMYTEAFF. The rearrangement uses TRBV5-1 and TRBJ1-1; tentatively, D is TRBD1 (6 bases). Trimming removed 3 bases at V and 3 bases at J, with 15 bases between. Germline lookup yields CDR1 SGHRS and CDR2 YFSETQ. This CDR3 has 15 amino acids.

This clone was detected only a few times. This chain links TRBV6-5 with TRBJ1-2; 9 bases line up with TRBD1. Germline values: CDR1 MNHEY, CDR2 SVGAGI. Unmatched junction bases numbered 8, after V lost 7 bases and J lost 5 bases. The length of the CDR3 is 14 residues. The CDR3 protein is CASNPGQGGYGYTF. CDR3 coding DNA: TGTGCCAGCAACCCGGGACAGGGTGGGTATGGCTACACCTTC.

The chain combines TRBV5-8 with TRBJ1-5; 8 bases agree with TRBD1. V gave up 0 bases and J gave up 6 bases; unmatched junction bases: 14. This CDR3 contains 18 residues. CDR1 is SGHTS, CDR2 YDEGEE, per germline. CDR3 in DNA: TGTGCCAGCAGCTTGGTCAGGGGGCAAAACACCCTCATTCAGCCCCAGCATTTT. Its translation: CASSLVRGQNTLIQPQHF.

The rearrangement links TRBV25-1 to TRBJ2-5; 8 bases map to TRBD2. The CDR3 length is 15 residues. Germline V gene data show CDR1 as MGHDK and CDR2 as SYGVNS. V shed 6 bases, J shed 1 base, and the junction held 7 bases outside the gene matches. The CDR3 here is CASRGWRGAQETQYF. The CDR3 DNA sequence: TGTGCCAGCAGGGGCTGGCGGGGGGCCCAAGAGACCCAGTACTTC.

V gene TRBV18 combines with J gene TRBJ1-5; D is undetermined. In germline, CDR1 is KGHSH, CDR2 LQKENI. The CDR3 contains 14 residues. The V gene lost 5 bases and the J gene lost 7 bases, with 15 bases spanning the gap. As DNA, the CDR3 is TGTGCCAGCTCAGCCGCGGTCGCCGGGCAGCCCCAGCATTTT. Protein sequence: CASSAAVAGQPQHF.

The V gene is TRBV2, the J gene TRBJ1-5; 7 bases align to TRBD1. V lost 6 bases, J lost 3 bases, and 8 bases stayed unmatched. The CDR3 sequence is 15 residues long. Germline V CDR1 and CDR2: SNHLY, FYNNEI. As DNA, the CDR3 is TGTGCCAGCAGCGACCAGGGACAGTTCAATCAGCCCCAGCATTTT. This gives the protein CASSDQGQFNQPQHF.

The V call is TRBV7-2, the J call TRBJ2-4; D is possibly TRBD1 (6 bases). Germline V CDR1 and CDR2: SGHTA, FQGNSA. This CDR3 has 15 residues. Trimming stripped 0 bases from V and 9 bases from J, with 15 bases between. CDR3 nucleotides: TGTGCCAGCAGCTTAGCCCCGAGGGGGTCCAGCATTCAGTACTTC. Protein sequence: CASSLAPRGSSIQYF. Variable domain in full (rest from reference TRBV7-2 and TRBJ2-4): GAGVSQSPSNKVTEKGKDVELRCDPISGHTALYWYRQSLGQGLEFLIYFQGNSAPDKSGLPSDRFSAERTGGSVSTLTIQRTQQEDSAVYLCASSLAPRGSSIQYFGAGTRLSVL.

The V gene is TRBV3-1 (or the pseudogene TRBV3-2), the J gene TRBJ1-4; no clear D. The length of the CDR3 is 13 residues. The germline V and J ends were trimmed by 4 bases and 4 bases, with 7 bases remaining between them. From germline, CDR1 is LGHDT and CDR2 YNNKEL (reference sequence). Here the CDR3 DNA reads TGTGCCAGCAGCCTTCGGGGTAATGAAAAACTGTTTTTT. Amino acids: CASSLRGNEKLFF.

The rearrangement uses TRBV7-2 and TRBJ2-5; 7 nucleotides align to TRBD1. This CDR3 has 14 amino acids. Germline V gives CDR1 SGHTA, CDR2 FQGNSA. V lost 5 bases, J lost 5 bases, and 8 bases stayed unmatched. The CDR3 protein is CASSDTGDGETQYF. The DNA for the CDR3 is TGTGCCAGCAGCGACACAGGGGATGGGGAGACCCAGTACTTC.

The V call is TRBV6-5, the J call TRBJ1-2, with 7 nucleotides matching TRBD1. The CDR3 runs 14 residues. V gave up 7 bases and J gave up 6 bases; unmatched junction bases: 11. CDR1 and CDR2 (germline): MNHEY, SVGAGI. This chain's CDR3 is CASIRQGPSDGYTF. CDR3 DNA sequence: TGTGCCAGCATCCGACAGGGCCCCTCCGATGGCTACACCTTC.

The gene calls are TRBV20-1 and TRBJ2-3; no clear D. Per the germline V gene, CDR1 is DFQATT and CDR2 is SNEGSKA (reference sequence). This CDR3 is 11 amino acids long. CDR3 DNA: TGCAGCCCCCATAGCACAGATACGCAGTATTTT. Residues: CSPHSTDTQYF.

This chain links TRBV7-2 with TRBJ1-4; D possibly corresponds to TRBD1 (6 bases). This CDR3 has 13 residues. CDR1 is SGHTA, CDR2 FQGNSA, per germline. V gave up 3 bases and J gave up 7 bases, with 9 bases separating them. The CDR3 protein is CASSFPGVEKLFF. The CDR3 coding sequence is TGTGCCAGCAGCTTCCCAGGGGTTGAAAAACTGTTTTTT.

The V and J genes are TRBV21-1 and TRBJ2-1; the table gives TRBD2 as D, unverified against the DNA. TRBV21-1 is labeled a pseudogene. CDR3 length: 14 amino acids. The CDR3 reads CASSKRGSHNEQFF. CDR3 bases: TGTGCCAGCAGCAAGCGGGGTTCACACAATGAGCAGTTCTTC.

For the CDR3, the DNA is TGTGCCAGCACTCTCACCGGGGAGCTGTTTTTT. Translation gives CASTLTGELFF. The gene calls are TRBV3-1 (or the pseudogene TRBV3-2) and TRBJ2-2; no clear D gene. Germline values: CDR1 LGHDT, CDR2 YNNKEL (reference sequence). V shed 7 bases and J shed 4 bases, with 4 bases lying between them. The CDR3 has 11 residues.

This chain joins TRBV23-1 and TRBJ1-1, with TRBD1 as a possible D gene (6 bases). TRBV23-1 is known as an ORF, though its function is uncertain. The CDR3 contains 22 residues. V dropped 6 bases and J dropped 1 base, with 36 bases sitting between them. This CDR3 is CASSLLQGPECPSPLTNTEAFF. In DNA, the CDR3 is TGCGCCAGCAGCCTCTTACAGGGACCGGAGTGTCCCTCCCCACTTACGAACACTGAAGCTTTCTTT.

As for this clone: This sample includes further DNA sequences coding for the same CDR3. The chain uses TRBV3-1 (or the pseudogene TRBV3-2) and TRBJ1-6; tentative D call: TRBD1 (5 bases). This CDR3 spans 15 amino acids. Germline V lookup: CDR1 LGHDT, CDR2 YNNKEL (reference sequence). The V end lost 0 bases, the J end lost 9 bases, and 12 bases lay between the germline ends. The CDR3 loop reads CASSQERGTGSPLHF. The CDR3 coding sequence is TGTGCCAGCAGCCAAGAAAGGGGTACGGGTTCACCCCTCCACTTT.

This chain links TRBV5-1 with TRBJ2-2; 7 bases fit TRBD1. The CDR3 runs to 16 residues. Losses at the gene ends were 0 bases for V and 1 base for J; bases not matched to a gene: 3. Per the germline V gene, CDR1 is SGHRS and CDR2 is YFSETQ. In DNA, the CDR3 is TGCGCCAGCAGCTTGGCCGGGACAGTGAACACCGGGGAGCTGTTTTTT. Translated: CASSLAGTVNTGELFF.

This rearrangement joins TRBV29-1 to TRBJ2-2, with D possibly matching TRBD1 (5 bases). Trimming stripped 4 bases from V and 1 base from J, with 10 bases between. The CDR3 length is 14 residues. The V gene's germline CDR1 is SQVTM and CDR2 ANQGSEA. The CDR3 DNA follows: TGCAGCGTTGTTTGGGGCCTGAACACCGGGGAGCTGTTTTTT. Amino acid sequence: CSVVWGLNTGELFF.

The chain recombines TRBV19 with TRBJ2-2; a possible D gene is TRBD1 (6 bases). Germline CDR1 is LNHDA and CDR2 is SQIVND (reference sequence). The V end was cut by 8 bases, the J end by 1 base, with 11 bases between. The CDR3 runs 14 residues. For the CDR3, the DNA is TGTGCCAGTGTGGGGGCGTTGAACACCGGGGAGCTGTTTTTT. Residues: CASVGALNTGELFF.